The 10 T cell receptor beta chains in this list originate from one sample, sequenced in a study of radiotherapy plus CTLA-4 blockade in lung cancer. This table comes from immunoSEQ multiplex PCR, and its TCRdb copy is limited to in-frame clones, with some not included. The data contain more than 80,000 clones, more than 75% of them singletons. The sample was peripheral blood, taken from a patient treated with radiotherapy plus ipilimumab. The receptors derive from a human donor with non-small cell lung cancer that progressed on radiotherapy plus ipilimumab. Some clones in this sample may be carry-over from other donors' samples.

The chain's CDR3 is CASSAFQETQYF. The DNA of the CDR3 is TGTGCCAGCAGCGCGTTCCAAGAGACCCAGTACTTC. V is TRBV11-2 and J is TRBJ2-5; no reliable D call. The CDR3 consists of 12 residues. The germline gives CDR1 SGHAT, CDR2 FQNNGV. V lost 5 bases and J lost 1, with 5 bases in between.

Comment on this clone: The sample has other DNA sequences that encode this CDR3 too. V gene TRBV5-1 combines with J gene TRBJ1-2, with 12 bases matching TRBD1. Germline values: CDR1 SGHRS, CDR2 YFSETQ. J lost 7 bases, V lost 4 bases, and 5 bases had no gene match. This CDR3 spans 14 amino acids. The CDR3: CASSLGQGAFGYTF. CDR3 sequence (DNA): TGCGCCAGCAGCCTGGGACAGGGGGCGTTTGGCTACACCTTC.

The V gene is TRBV5-6, the J gene TRBJ1-2; D gene ambiguous. Germline V CDR1 and CDR2: SGHDT, YYEEEE. The CDR3 has 15 residues. Trimming took off 3 bases at V and 0 bases at J, with 12 bases between the two ends. The CDR3 reads CASSYISTPNYGYTF. Written as DNA, the CDR3 is TGTGCCAGCAGCTACATAAGCACACCTAACTATGGCTACACCTTC.

V usage is TRBV6-1 and J usage is TRBJ1-2; D perhaps matches TRBD1 (6 bases). Trimming pared 2 bases from V and 3 bases from J, leaving 16 bases between. This CDR3 region has 16 residues. Germline V gene lookup returns CDR1 MNHNS and CDR2 SASEGT. CDR3 residues: CASSEFNGGLDYGYTF. The CDR3 DNA sequence: TGTGCCAGCAGTGAATTTAATGGGGGGCTGGACTATGGCTACACCTTC.

CDR3 region: CASSRRAGVAYEQYF. CDR3 nucleotides: TGTGCCAGCAGCAGAAGGGCGGGGGTCGCCTACGAGCAGTACTTC. J is TRBJ2-7 and V is TRBV7-8, with 7 bases lining up with TRBD2. Trimming at V came to 5 bases and at J to 2 bases, leaving 9 bases not matched to a gene. The CDR3 runs to 15 residues. Germline CDR1 and CDR2: SGHVS and FQNEAQ.

This chain connects TRBV5-1 to TRBJ2-3, with TRBD2 identical over 9 bases. The CDR3 totals 15 residues. The germline V gene has CDR1 SGHRS and CDR2 YFSETQ. With 3 bases clipped from V and 4 bases from J, the junction kept 6 bases outside the gene matches. CDR3: CASSSQAGGADTQYF. Here the CDR3 DNA reads TGCGCCAGCAGCTCCCAAGCGGGGGGTGCAGATACGCAGTATTTT.

The chain couples TRBV11-3 to TRBJ2-5; 10 bases are a match to TRBD1. Per germline, CDR1 SGHNT and CDR2 YENEEA. Trimming removed 5 bases from V and 5 bases from J; junction bases left unmatched: 2. The CDR3 consists of 13 residues. In DNA, the CDR3 is TGTGCCAGCAGCATGGACAGGGGGGAGACCCAGTACTTC. It encodes CASSMDRGETQYF.

This clone appeared a single time. The chain uses TRBV30 and TRBJ1-2, with D possibly being TRBD1 (6 bases). The CDR3 has 11 amino acids. CDR1 and CDR2 (germline): GTSNPN, SVGIG (reference sequence). The ends were cut back, 5 bases at V and 6 bases at J, with 10 bases in the middle. CDR3 coding DNA: TGTGCCTGGTCGTACAGGGATGGCTACACCTTC. It is translated as CAWSYRDGYTF.

This chain connects TRBV6-5 to TRBJ2-7; TRBD1 matches 9 bases. Germline values: CDR1 MNHEY, CDR2 SVGAGI. V was clipped by 2 bases and J by 4 bases; unmatched bases: 3. The CDR3 length is 14 residues. The CDR3 loop is CASSYGTGKYEQYF. The CDR3 nucleotides read TGTGCCAGCAGTTACGGGACAGGGAAGTACGAGCAGTACTTC.

The V call is TRBV21-1, the J call TRBJ1-2; whether TRBD1, the table's D call, matches the DNA was not checked. TRBV21-1 is a pseudogene locus. This CDR3 comprises 10 residues. The CDR3 DNA sequence: TGTGCCAGCAGGCAGGCCGGCTACACCTTC. This sequence encodes CASRQAGYTF.